This entry features one T cell receptor beta chain sequence. This clonotype was counted between two and nine times. This clone's antigen is unknown. Per-nucleotide qualities are absent, and no much larger clonotype sits a single base away. The source of the sample is a study of T cell repertoires in cytomegalovirus infection (dated by TCRdb to the late 2010s). Background on the whole study: Peptide stimulations targeted recently identified HLA-C-restricted CMV epitopes, whose presentation resists viral immunomodulation, together with well-studied HLA-B-restricted epitopes. Because public TCR beta signatures pointed to carriage of CMV infection together with the matching HLA type, the HLA type of each donor mattered for the analysis.

Beyond this particular receptor, the publication reports: Cumulative frequency of public TCR beta family members discriminated carriers of CMV infection plus the relevant HLA type in this cohort and an independent approximately 350-donor cohort. The ex vivo response was dominated by HLA-C-restricted CMV-specific TCR beta clonotypes, and the single most frequent clonotype in two of eight donors was supplied by these HLA-C-restricted clonotypes.

Instrument on record: Illumina HiSeq 1500. TCRdb redid the processing of the public reads, applying fastp at Q25 and MiXCR, and retained in-frame beta chains. Each entry merges the rows of one CDR3 protein and shows their most common DNA and genes. The sample table lists 640,000 or so distinct CDR3 sequences, around 31% of them with a count of one. 15% to 20% of the sample is in the top ten clones. What this sample's treatment or condition label stands for: in vitro stimulation with specific CMV peptide epitopes to enrich CMV-specific T cells. The germline V gene (reference sequence) sets CDR1 to DFQATT and CDR2 to SNEGSKA. Trimming accounts for 6 bases at V and 0 bases at J, while the number of junction bases matched to no gene is 5. From its cysteine to its phenylalanine, the CDR3 spans 14 amino acids. The sequence is cut down to CDR3 DNA, 42 bases in frame from base 1.

The sequence links TRBV20-1 to TRBJ2-3; 8 central bases correspond to TRBD1. Source: cultured PBMCs, taken from culture after CMV antigen stimulation. The origin of this receptor is a human donor in good health (CMV status not recorded). Some clones in this sample may be carry-over from other donors' samples. The CDR3 reads as follows: CSAPRTGSTDTQYF. The nucleotide sequence reads as follows: TGCAGTGCACCAAGGACAGGGAGCACAGATACGCAGTATTTT.